This is a list of T cell receptor beta chains from one sample in a study of CD8+ T cells in alopecia areata. This table comes from immunoSEQ multiplex PCR, and its TCRdb copy is limited to in-frame clones, with some not included. Of fewer than 200,000 clones in the sample, 50% to 60% were seen once. This specimen was CD4+ T cells sorted from blood, taken at week 0. The receptors stem from a human donor with alopecia areata. Each CDR3 is given with its conserved first and last residue. A D gene is named only where the DNA matches it firmly. Clone size is stated in some rows and not others, as once, few, many or a class when expanded.

CDR3nt	CDR3aa	len	d_gene	abundance	v_gene	j_gene
TGTGCCAGTAGTATTGCATCGACCGGGTTCGAGGAAGCTTTCTTT	CASSIASTGFEEAFF	15	NA	NA	TRBV19	TRBJ1-1
TGTGCCTGGAGTGTACGCCGCGGGGGAGACTACACTGAAGCTTTCTTT	CAWSVRRGGDYTEAFF	16	NA	NA	TRBV30	TRBJ1-1
TGCAGCGTTGGACTAGAATTAACAGATACGCAGTATTTT	CSVGLELTDTQYF	13	NA	NA	TRBV29-1	TRBJ2-3
TGTGCCTGGATCGTTATAAAACCCTTCTACACTGAAGCTTTCTTT	CAWIVIKPFYTEAFF	15	NA	NA	TRBV30	TRBJ1-1
TGTGCCAGCAGCTCAAGACAGGGGAGTTCACCCCTCCACTTT	CASSSRQGSSPLHF	14	TRBD1	NA	TRBV7-3	TRBJ1-6
TGTGCCAGCAGTCTTGGGGTAGAAGCTTTCTTT	CASSLGVEAFF	11	NA	NA	TRBV6-5	TRBJ1-1
TGTGCCAGCAGTTCTACTCAGGGGTCTGTTTCACCCCTCCACTTT	CASSSTQGSVSPLHF	15	NA	few	TRBV6-1	TRBJ1-6
TGTGCCAGTAGAACGACGACAGCGGTGAACACTGAAGCTTTCTTT	CASRTTTAVNTEAFF	15	NA	NA	TRBV19	TRBJ1-1
TGTGCCTGGAGTGTTACTGGGGAATCCTATAATTCACCCCTCCACTTT	CAWSVTGESYNSPLHF	16	NA	NA	TRBV30	TRBJ1-6
TGTGCCTGGAGTGCGGGGGGTGGCTATGGCTACACCTTC	CAWSAGGGYGYTF	13	NA	NA	TRBV30	TRBJ1-2
TGCGCCAGCAGCTTGGGACGCCTCGGAAACTATGGCTACACCTTC	CASSLGRLGNYGYTF	15	NA	NA	TRBV5-1	TRBJ1-2
TGCAGCGTTCACGGACTTAGGACGAACACTGAAGCTTTCTTT	CSVHGLRTNTEAFF	14	NA	once	TRBV29-1	TRBJ1-1
TGTGCCAGCAGCTTAAACTACAGGGGGATATACGAGCAGTACTTC	CASSLNYRGIYEQYF	15	TRBD1	many	TRBV7-9	TRBJ2-7
TGTGCCATCAGAGGGAACGCTGAAGCTTTCTTT	CAIRGNAEAFF	11	NA	NA	TRBV10-3	TRBJ1-1
TGTGCCAGCAGCTCCGACCCCGCTTCTGAGCAGTTCTTC	CASSSDPASEQFF	13	NA	NA	TRBV7-9	TRBJ2-1
TGTGCCAGCAGTTACCTCAGGAGCTCCTATAATTCACCCCTCCACTTT	CASSYLRSSYNSPLHF	16	NA	NA	TRBV6-5	TRBJ1-6
TGTGCCAGCAGTGATAGGGGCAGGGCCACCGGGGAGCTGTTTTTT	CASSDRGRATGELFF	15	NA	few	TRBV6-1	TRBJ2-2
TGTGCCAGCATCCCGGATCCTGGGGCGGTAGAGCAGTACTTC	CASIPDPGAVEQYF	14	NA	few	TRBV2	TRBJ2-7
TGTGCCAGCAGCCTCGGGGGCGCGATGGACAATGAGCAGTTCTTC	CASSLGGAMDNEQFF	15	NA	NA	TRBV7-6	TRBJ2-1
TGTGCCTCTACTCGCGGGGACTCCTACAATGAGCAGTTCTTC	CASTRGDSYNEQFF	14	NA	few	TRBV30	TRBJ2-1
TGTGCCAGCAGTGAATCCGGACAGAGGACGCAGTATTTT	CASSESGQRTQYF	13	NA	NA	TRBV25-1	TRBJ2-3
TGCAGCGTTCTTCTTGCTGAAGCTTTCTTT	CSVLLAEAFF	10	NA	NA	TRBV29-1	TRBJ1-1
TGTGCCATCAGTCAGACAGCTGGGGCCAACGTCCTGACTTTC	CAISQTAGANVLTF	14	NA	many	TRBV10-3	TRBJ2-6
TGTGCCAGCTCACCGACAGCAACTAATGAAAAACTGTTTTTT	CASSPTATNEKLFF	14	NA	NA	TRBV18	TRBJ1-4
TGTGCCAGCAGCCACGGACAGTGGGGTGAAAAACTGTTTTTT	CASSHGQWGEKLFF	14	NA	NA	TRBV13	TRBJ1-4
TGCGCCAGCAGCTTGGCCGGGGAGGGATTGAACACTGAAGCTTTCTTT	CASSLAGEGLNTEAFF	16	NA	NA	TRBV5-1	TRBJ1-1
TGTGCCAGCAGTCGCACAATTGGCACTGAAGCTTTCTTT	CASSRTIGTEAFF	13	NA	NA	TRBV6-5	TRBJ1-1
TGTGCCAGCAGCCAAGATCTATACGAGCAGTACTTC	CASSQDLYEQYF	12	NA	NA	TRBV4-2	TRBJ2-7
TGTGCCAGCTCAACCGGATTTAGAGGGGAGGAAGCTTTCTTT	CASSTGFRGEEAFF	14	NA	NA	TRBV18	TRBJ1-1
TGTGCCAGCAGCTTGCTAGCGGGGGTCGGGGAGCTGTTTTTT	CASSLLAGVGELFF	14	TRBD2	NA	TRBV5-6	TRBJ2-2
TGTGCCAGCTCACGGACAGAGCTTGAGCAGTACTTC	CASSRTELEQYF	12	NA	NA	TRBV18	TRBJ2-7
TGCAGCGTTGGACCAGCTGAGACCCAGTACTTC	CSVGPAETQYF	11	NA	NA	TRBV29-1	TRBJ2-5
TGTGCCAGCTCACGAGGGGATTACAATGAGCAGTTCTTC	CASSRGDYNEQFF	13	NA	NA	TRBV18	TRBJ2-1
TGTGCCAGCTCCCAAACAGCCGGGACAGGGTGGGGCGAGCAGTACTTC	CASSQTAGTGWGEQYF	16	TRBD1	NA	TRBV18	TRBJ2-7
TGTGCCAGCACCGATGGGGGGGGAAATACGCAGTATTTT	CASTDGGGNTQYF	13	TRBD2	NA	TRBV7-8	TRBJ2-3
TGCGCCAGCAGCTTGGCAACAGGTGGGAATTCACCCCTCCACTTT	CASSLATGGNSPLHF	15	NA	NA	TRBV5-1	TRBJ1-6